These T cell receptor beta chains were read from a single sample in a study of shared clonotypes between healthy human individuals. Using immunoSEQ multiplex PCR, the repertoire was profiled, and TCRdb retains in-frame clones only, with some absent. The sample has some 1,400,000 clones; approximately 96% are singletons. Sequencing was done on a sample of naive CD4+ T cells sorted from blood. These receptors originate from a man aged 25 to 45 in good health. Each CDR3 is given with its conserved first and last residue. The order of the fields is J gene, V gene, CDR3 protein.

TRBJ1-2 | TRBV20-1 | CSARGRGGYTF
TRBJ1-1 | TRBV27 | CASSSLTNTGGRDTEAFF
TRBJ1-5 | TRBV15 | CATSSDKHQPQHF
TRBJ2-7 | TRBV7-2 | CASSLVSSGPPYEQYF
TRBJ1-1 | TRBV15 | CATSRTTVSEAFF
TRBJ2-1 | TRBV6-1 | CASSEQGYNEQFF
TRBJ2-1 | TRBV5-5 | CASSLALYNEQFF
TRBJ1-2 | TRBV18 | CASSPLGTEPSYGYTF
TRBJ2-7 | TRBV25-1 | CASRLDSYEQYF
TRBJ1-4 | TRBV18 | CASSAGQGIEKLFF